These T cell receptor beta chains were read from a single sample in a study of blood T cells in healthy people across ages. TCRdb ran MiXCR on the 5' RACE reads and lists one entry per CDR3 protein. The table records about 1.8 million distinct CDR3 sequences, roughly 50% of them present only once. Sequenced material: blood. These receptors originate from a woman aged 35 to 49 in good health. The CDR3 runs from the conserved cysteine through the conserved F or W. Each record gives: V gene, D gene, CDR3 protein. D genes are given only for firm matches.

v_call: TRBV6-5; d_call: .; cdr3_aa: CASSSPLLETENEQFF
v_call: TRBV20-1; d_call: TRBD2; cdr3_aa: CSTSLINWAAGGPQETQYF
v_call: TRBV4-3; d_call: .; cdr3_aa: CASSQDGFSWLGNEQFF
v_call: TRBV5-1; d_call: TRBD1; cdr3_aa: CASSPGTGVLADTQYF
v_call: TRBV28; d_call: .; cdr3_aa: CASRPPGQTSTRGYTF
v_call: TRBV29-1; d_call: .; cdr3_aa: CSVDPTTMEGYTF
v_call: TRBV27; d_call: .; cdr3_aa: CASSWTGILTDTQYF
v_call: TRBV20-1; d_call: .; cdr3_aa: CSAPVDLRGNTQYF
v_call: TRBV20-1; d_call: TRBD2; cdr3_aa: CSGTSGAHSTDTQYF
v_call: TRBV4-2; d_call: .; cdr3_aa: CASSQVALMDYEQYF
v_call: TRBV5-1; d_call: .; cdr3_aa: CASIKDVRQETQYF
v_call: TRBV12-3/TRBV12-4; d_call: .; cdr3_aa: CASTHLVMNTEAFF
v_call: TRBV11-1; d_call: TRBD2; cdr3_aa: CASSSSGGRTDTQYF
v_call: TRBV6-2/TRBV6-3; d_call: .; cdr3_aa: CAGRPGDQETQYF
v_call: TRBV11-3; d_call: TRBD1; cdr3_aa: CASSPGTADGKQYF